The rows below give T cell receptor beta chains drawn from one sample of a study of shared clonotypes between healthy human individuals. The protocol was immunoSEQ multiplex PCR, while the TCRdb copy is restricted to in-frame clones and leaves out a portion. The data show about half a million clones, more than 75% seen once. Input material: PBMCs. These receptors were collected from a woman in her forties in good health. Some clones in this sample may be carry-over from other donors' samples. Both conserved end residues are part of each CDR3. The order of the fields is D gene, V gene, J gene, CDR3 length, CDR3 protein. The D gene is left open where the match is weak.

>-|TRBV28|TRBJ1-5|14
CASSLRGANQPQHF
>-|TRBV5-1|TRBJ2-7|12
CASSDVADEQYF
>-|TRBV18|TRBJ2-7|15
CASSPPPTVSYEQYF
>TRBD1|TRBV5-1|TRBJ2-5|17
CASSLGDRGRLQETQYF
>-|TRBV30|TRBJ2-5|16
CAWSPLGVALVETQYF
>-|TRBV4-2|TRBJ2-1|15
CASSQSRVQNNEQFF
>TRBD2|TRBV9|TRBJ2-7|14
CASSVGGRAGEQYF
>-|TRBV18|TRBJ2-7|15
CASSPTSRRTYEQYF
>TRBD2|TRBV5-1|TRBJ2-1|15
CASSTTSGKSHEQFF
>TRBD1|TRBV19|TRBJ2-7|16
CASSTYPGQGRNEQYF
>TRBD1|TRBV11-2|TRBJ2-6|18
CASNRGFTSLYGANVLTF
>-|TRBV29-1|TRBJ1-1|13
CSVEDLGGTEAFF
>-|TRBV19|TRBJ2-1|14
CASNVMASYNEQFF
>TRBD2|TRBV20-1|TRBJ2-1|11
CSAYKAGEQFF
>-|TRBV28|TRBJ1-1|13
CASSPRSGGSAFF
>TRBD2|TRBV10-2|TRBJ2-7|18
CASSEDGWGGTLGYEQYF
>TRBD1|TRBV25-1|TRBJ1-2|11
CASSAPTGVNF
>-|TRBV5-1|TRBJ1-2|14
CASSSGAENYGYTF
>-|TRBV28|TRBJ2-5|15
CASTGGAAFQETQYF
>-|TRBV11-3|TRBJ2-7|17
CASSLVSGRTPSYEQYF
>-|TRBV4-1|TRBJ1-1|14
CASSHLGRGTEAFF
>-|TRBV6-5|TRBJ2-1|14
CASSYGRFWNEQFF
>-|TRBV7-9|TRBJ2-3|11
CASSLPDTQYF
>-|TRBV29-1|TRBJ2-7|11
CSVEEAYEQYF
>TRBD2|TRBV5-4|TRBJ2-7|16
CASSLRLAGGLLEQYF
>-|TRBV5-6|TRBJ2-7|14
CASRAGGGWFEQYF
>TRBD2|TRBV10-3|TRBJ2-1|13
CAIMGGRANEQFF
>-|TRBV18|TRBJ1-1|16
CASSPPLPGYATEAFF
>TRBD1|TRBV28|TRBJ1-6|15
CASSFWTGRIPALHF
>TRBD2|TRBV7-8|TRBJ2-3|15
CASSLVRTRSDTQYF
>-|TRBV18|TRBJ1-5|14
CASSPGGGGQPQHF
>-|TRBV9|TRBJ2-1|13
CASSVEGHTEQFF
>-|TRBV28|TRBJ2-7|15
CASSFQSGGRYEQYF
>TRBD2|TRBV7-9|TRBJ2-3|15
CASSPLSGGPDTQYF
>-|TRBV6-9|TRBJ1-1|17
CASSPLQGKLRNTEAFF
>-|TRBV19|TRBJ1-2|12
CASRKTGSGYTF
>-|TRBV5-6|TRBJ1-1|13
CASSPGPNTEAFF
>-|TRBV19|TRBJ1-6|14
CASSAGEENSPLHF
>TRBD1|TRBV27|TRBJ2-7|16
CASSFLYRGSSYEQYF
>-|TRBV7-9|TRBJ2-7|12
CASSGIPYEQYF
>-|TRBV7-9|TRBJ2-1|17
CASSLYSGTGSYNEQFF
>-|TRBV7-9|TRBJ2-2|18
CASSSRLSGGRNTGELFF